The 11 T cell receptor beta chains presented below share a single source sample, sequenced in a study of regulatory T cells in long-lasting Graves disease. iRepertoire HTBI primers and Arm-PCR of CDR3 regions built TCR beta libraries. MiXCR, applied by TCRdb to the multiplex PCR reads, yields one record per CDR3 protein. The data show a few hundred thousand distinct CDR3 sequences, with about 22% seen just once and over 6% held by the top ten. Time point noted: persistent/refractory GD, antithyroid drugs over 5 years with positive TRAb. After RNA was extracted from PBMCs, the TCR library was made from it. Sequencing was performed on peripheral blood mononuclear cells (PBMCs), taken when the disease was refractory, from a patient treated with antithyroid drugs. These TCRs come from a female donor with Graves disease.

The chain combines TRBV5-1 with TRBJ2-5; the match to TRBD1 covers 9 bases. V trimming: 5 bases; J trimming: 2 bases; junction bases outside the gene matches: 4. CDR1 is SGHRS, CDR2 YFSETQ, per germline. This CDR3 contains 14 residues. Here the CDR3 DNA reads TGCGCCAGCAGGGGACAGGGTGGACAAGAGACCCAGTACTTC. Residues: CASRGQGGQETQYF. The full variable domain, with the rest looked up from reference TRBV5-1 and TRBJ2-5, is KAGVTQTPRYLIKTRGQQVTLSCSPISGHRSVSWYQQTPGQGLQFLFEYFSETQRNKGNFPGRFSGRQFSNSRSEMNVSTLELGDSALYLCASRGQGGQETQYFGPGTRLLVL.

This clonotype was counted a few times. The V call is TRBV28, the J call TRBJ2-3, with 7 bases matching TRBD2. CDR1 is MDHEN, CDR2 SYDVKM, per germline. There are 16 residues in the CDR3. The junction had 8 bases not matched to a gene; V was cut back by 1 base and J by 4 bases. In DNA, the CDR3 is TGTGCCAGCAGTTTATTCGGGGGAGGGAACGCAGATACGCAGTATTTT. The encoded protein is CASSLFGGGNADTQYF.

To note about this clonotype: This could be a read error, since a much larger clone is one nucleotide away. This chain links TRBV12-3 or TRBV12-4 with TRBJ1-6, with D unresolved. The V and J ends lost 5 bases and 8 bases respectively, with 13 bases between them. The CDR3 length is 14 residues. The CDR3 sequence is CASSLTEAYSPLHF. In nucleotides, the CDR3 is TGTGCCAGCAGTCTCACAGAGGCTTATTCACCCCTCCACTTT.

This clonotype was found a few times. The rearrangement uses TRBV20-1 and TRBJ1-2; D ambiguous. Germline V gene sequence: CDR1 DFQATT, CDR2 SNEGSKA (reference sequence). V gave up 1 base and J gave up 1 base, with 22 bases separating them. The CDR3 length is 18 residues. Here the CDR3 DNA reads TGCAGTGCTAGAGTGGACGGGGATTTTGTATCCTATAACTATGGCTACACCTTC. Its translation: CSARVDGDFVSYNYGYTF.

This clonotype was detected many times. The chain joins TRBV12-5 to TRBJ1-1; D is possibly TRBD1 (5 bases). The CDR3 has 17 residues. Germline lookup yields CDR1 LGHNT and CDR2 FRNRAP. V lost 5 bases to trimming and J lost 0 bases, with 19 bases between them. The CDR3 loop reads CASGLRTGPNMNTEAFF. CDR3 sequence (DNA): TGTGCTAGTGGTCTTCGAACAGGCCCGAATATGAACACTGAAGCTTTCTTT.

This clonotype has at least ten counts. The chain carries TRBV7-9 and TRBJ1-2; D gene uncertain. Trimming pared 1 base from V and 4 bases from J, leaving 10 bases between. Germline V gene data show CDR1 as SEHNR and CDR2 as FQNEAQ (reference sequence). The CDR3 covers 14 residues. Here the CDR3 DNA reads TGTGCCAGCAGCTTAGAGGAGGGCTCCTATGGCTACACCTTC. Translated, it gives CASSLEEGSYGYTF.

There are many counts of this clonotype. The chain uses TRBV28 and TRBJ1-5; D remains unclear. V lost 4 bases and J lost 1, with 5 bases in between. CDR1 is MDHEN and CDR2 is SYDVKM in the germline V gene. The CDR3 totals 13 residues. CDR3 region: CASSWQSNQPQHF. CDR3 nucleotide sequence: TGTGCCAGCAGTTGGCAGAGCAATCAGCCCCAGCATTTT.

This clonotype was detected many times. The chain uses TRBV19 and TRBJ1-4; D gene uncertain. Germline CDR1 and CDR2: LNHDA and SQIVND (reference sequence). This CDR3 region has 16 residues. V was trimmed by 0 bases and J by 0 bases, leaving 8 bases between them. CDR3 sequence (DNA): TGTGCCAGTAGTATAGATCGAGCAGCAACTAATGAAAAACTGTTTTTT. Encoded protein: CASSIDRAATNEKLFF.

This clonotype was recorded many times. The V gene is TRBV28, the J gene TRBJ1-5; D remains unclear. Trimming took off 5 bases at V and 4 bases at J, with 12 bases between the two ends. The CDR3 covers 14 residues. Germline values: CDR1 MDHEN, CDR2 SYDVKM. CDR3 nucleotides: TGTGCCAGCAGTCCCGAGAGCTTGAATCAGCCCCAGCATTTT. Translated, it gives CASSPESLNQPQHF.

The sample holds many counts of this clonotype. The chain employs TRBV11-2 and TRBJ1-1, with TRBD1 as a possible D gene (6 bases). CDR3 length: 18 amino acids. V was cut by 3 bases and J by 3 bases, with 23 bases left in between. The V gene's germline CDR1 is SGHAT and CDR2 FQNNGV. The DNA of the CDR3 is TGTGCCAGCAGCTTGTCTTGGGGGGGCTTTGGACTCGACACTGAAGCTTTCTTT. It translates to CASSLSWGGFGLDTEAFF.

A few counts support this clonotype. The rearrangement uses TRBV6-5 and TRBJ1-2; possible D gene TRBD1, 6 bases. CDR1 MNHEY and CDR2 SVGAGI come from the germline V gene. The V and J ends lost 2 bases and 1 base respectively, with 11 bases between them. The CDR3 runs 15 residues. CDR3 amino acids: CASSYGGGHNYGYTF. The CDR3 coding sequence is TGTGCCAGCAGTTACGGTGGGGGGCATAACTATGGCTACACCTTC.